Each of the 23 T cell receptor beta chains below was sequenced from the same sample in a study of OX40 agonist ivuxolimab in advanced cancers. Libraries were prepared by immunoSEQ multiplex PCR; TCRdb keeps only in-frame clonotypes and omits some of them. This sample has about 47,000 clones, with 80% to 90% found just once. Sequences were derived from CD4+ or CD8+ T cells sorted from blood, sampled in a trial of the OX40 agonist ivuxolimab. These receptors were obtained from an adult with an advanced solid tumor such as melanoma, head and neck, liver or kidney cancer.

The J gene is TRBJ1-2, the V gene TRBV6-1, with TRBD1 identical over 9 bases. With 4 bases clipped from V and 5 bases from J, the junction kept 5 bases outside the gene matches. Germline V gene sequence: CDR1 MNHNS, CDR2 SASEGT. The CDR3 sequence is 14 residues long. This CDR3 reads CASSASGTGYGYTF. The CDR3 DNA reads TGTGCCAGCAGTGCCTCAGGGACAGGGTATGGCTACACCTTC.

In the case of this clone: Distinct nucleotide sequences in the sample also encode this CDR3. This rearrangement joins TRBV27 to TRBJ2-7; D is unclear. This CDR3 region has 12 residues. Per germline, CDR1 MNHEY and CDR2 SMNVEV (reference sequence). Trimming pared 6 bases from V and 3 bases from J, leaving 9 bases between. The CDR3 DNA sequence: TGTGCCAGCAGCCCAAACAGCTACGAGCAGTACTTC. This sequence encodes CASSPNSYEQYF.

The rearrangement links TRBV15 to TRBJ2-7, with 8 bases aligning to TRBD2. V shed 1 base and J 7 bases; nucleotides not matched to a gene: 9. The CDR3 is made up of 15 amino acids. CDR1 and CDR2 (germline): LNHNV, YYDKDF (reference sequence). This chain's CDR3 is CATSRGPGGSEEQYF. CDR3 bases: TGTGCCACCAGCAGAGGTCCGGGGGGGTCCGAGGAGCAGTACTTC.

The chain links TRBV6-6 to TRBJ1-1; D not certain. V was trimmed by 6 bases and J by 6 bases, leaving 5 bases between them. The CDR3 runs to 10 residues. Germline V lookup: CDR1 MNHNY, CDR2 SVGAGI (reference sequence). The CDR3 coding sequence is TGTGCCAGCAGGAGCTCTGAAGCTTTCTTT. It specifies CASRSSEAFF.

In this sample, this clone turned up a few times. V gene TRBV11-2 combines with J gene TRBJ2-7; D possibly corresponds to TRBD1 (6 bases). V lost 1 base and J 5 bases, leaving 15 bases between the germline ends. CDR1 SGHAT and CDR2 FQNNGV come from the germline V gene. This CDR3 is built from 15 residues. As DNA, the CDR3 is TGTGCCAGCAGCTTAGGACGGGTTGGGGGCCACGAGCAGTACTTC. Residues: CASSLGRVGGHEQYF.

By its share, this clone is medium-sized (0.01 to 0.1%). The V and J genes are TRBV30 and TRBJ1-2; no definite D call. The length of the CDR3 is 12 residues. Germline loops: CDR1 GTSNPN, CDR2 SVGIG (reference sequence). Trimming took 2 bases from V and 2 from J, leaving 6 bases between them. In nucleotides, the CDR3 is TGTGCCTGGAGTCCCGGGAACTATGGCTACACCTTC. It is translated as CAWSPGNYGYTF.

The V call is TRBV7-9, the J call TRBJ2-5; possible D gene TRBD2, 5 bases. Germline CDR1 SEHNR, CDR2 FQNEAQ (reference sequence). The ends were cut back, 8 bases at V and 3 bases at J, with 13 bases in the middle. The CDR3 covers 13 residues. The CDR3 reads CASRLLEKETQYF. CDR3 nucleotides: TGTGCCAGCCGCCTACTAGAAAAAGAGACCCAGTACTTC.

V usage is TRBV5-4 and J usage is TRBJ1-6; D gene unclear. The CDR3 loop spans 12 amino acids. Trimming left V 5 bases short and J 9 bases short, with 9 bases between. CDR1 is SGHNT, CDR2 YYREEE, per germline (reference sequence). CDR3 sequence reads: CASRDLGSPLHF. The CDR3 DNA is TGTGCCAGCAGGGACTTGGGTTCACCCCTCCACTTT.

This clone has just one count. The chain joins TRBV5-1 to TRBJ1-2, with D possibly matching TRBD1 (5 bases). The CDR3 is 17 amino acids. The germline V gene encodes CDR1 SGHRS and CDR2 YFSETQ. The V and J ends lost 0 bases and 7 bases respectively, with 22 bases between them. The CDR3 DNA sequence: TGCGCCAGCAGCTTGGCCATCGGGACGGCGGCAGGCGGTGGCTACACCTTC. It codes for CASSLAIGTAAGGGYTF.

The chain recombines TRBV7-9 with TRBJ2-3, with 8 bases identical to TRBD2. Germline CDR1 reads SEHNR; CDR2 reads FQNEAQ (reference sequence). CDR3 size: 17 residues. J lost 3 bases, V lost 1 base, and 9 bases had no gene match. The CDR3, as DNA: TGTGCCAGCAGCTTAGGGCCCCGGGAGGGGTTTACAGATACGCAGTATTTT. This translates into CASSLGPREGFTDTQYF.

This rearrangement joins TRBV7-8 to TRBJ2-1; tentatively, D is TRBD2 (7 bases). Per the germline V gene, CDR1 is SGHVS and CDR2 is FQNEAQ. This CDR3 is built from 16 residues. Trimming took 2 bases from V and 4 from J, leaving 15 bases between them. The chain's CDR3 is CASSLSGGAMYNEQFF. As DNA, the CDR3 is TGTGCCAGCAGCTTAAGTGGGGGGGCCATGTACAATGAGCAGTTCTTC.

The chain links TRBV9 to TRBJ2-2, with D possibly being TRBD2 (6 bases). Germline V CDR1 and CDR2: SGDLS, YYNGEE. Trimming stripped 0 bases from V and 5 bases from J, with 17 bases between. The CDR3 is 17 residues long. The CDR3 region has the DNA TGTGCCAGCAGCGTAGGTGGGACTCCGACAAAGACCGGGGAGCTGTTTTTT. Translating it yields CASSVGGTPTKTGELFF.

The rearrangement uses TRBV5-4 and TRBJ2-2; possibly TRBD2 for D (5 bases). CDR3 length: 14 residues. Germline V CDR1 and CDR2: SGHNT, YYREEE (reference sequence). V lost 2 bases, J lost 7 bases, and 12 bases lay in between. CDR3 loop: CASSFRGSGGELFF. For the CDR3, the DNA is TGTGCCAGCAGCTTCAGAGGGTCGGGCGGGGAGCTGTTTTTT.

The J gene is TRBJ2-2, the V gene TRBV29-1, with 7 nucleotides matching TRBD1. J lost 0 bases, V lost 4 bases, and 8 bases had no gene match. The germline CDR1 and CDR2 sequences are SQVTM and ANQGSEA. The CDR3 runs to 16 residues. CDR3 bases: TGCAGCGTTGCAAGGGGTGACAGGGCGAACACCGGGGAGCTGTTTTTT. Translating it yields CSVARGDRANTGELFF.

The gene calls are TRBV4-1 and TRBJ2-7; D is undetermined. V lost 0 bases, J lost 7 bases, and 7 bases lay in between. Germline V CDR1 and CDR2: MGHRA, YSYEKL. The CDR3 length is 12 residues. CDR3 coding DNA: TGCGCCAGCAGCCAAGATCTGAGGGAGCAGTACTTC. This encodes CASSQDLREQYF.

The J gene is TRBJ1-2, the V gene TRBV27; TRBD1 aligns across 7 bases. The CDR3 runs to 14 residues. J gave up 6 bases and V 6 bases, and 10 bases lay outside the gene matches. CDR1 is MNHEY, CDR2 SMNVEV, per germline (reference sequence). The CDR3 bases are TGTGCCAGCAGACAAAGGGGGCCCGGGCATGGCTACACCTTC. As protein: CASRQRGPGHGYTF.

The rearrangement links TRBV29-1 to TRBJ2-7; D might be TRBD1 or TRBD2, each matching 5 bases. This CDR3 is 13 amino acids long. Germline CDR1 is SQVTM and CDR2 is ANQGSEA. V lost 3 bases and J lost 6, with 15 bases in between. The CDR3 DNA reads TGCAGCGTTGATTGGGGGTTTGAAGGCGAGCAGTACTTC. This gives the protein CSVDWGFEGEQYF.

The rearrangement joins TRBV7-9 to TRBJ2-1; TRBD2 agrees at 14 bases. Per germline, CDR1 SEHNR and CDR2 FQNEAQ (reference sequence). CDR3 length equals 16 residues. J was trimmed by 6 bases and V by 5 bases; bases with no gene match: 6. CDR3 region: CASSPRLAGGVNEQFF. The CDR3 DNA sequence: TGTGCCAGCAGCCCCAGACTAGCGGGGGGGGTCAATGAGCAGTTCTTC. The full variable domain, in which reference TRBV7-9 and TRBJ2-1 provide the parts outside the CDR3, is DTGVSQNPRHKITKRGQNVTFRCDPISEHNRLYWYRQTLGQGPEFLTYFQNEAQLEKSRLLSDRFSAERPKGSFSTLEIQRTEQGDSAMYLCASSPRLAGGVNEQFFGPGTRLTVL.

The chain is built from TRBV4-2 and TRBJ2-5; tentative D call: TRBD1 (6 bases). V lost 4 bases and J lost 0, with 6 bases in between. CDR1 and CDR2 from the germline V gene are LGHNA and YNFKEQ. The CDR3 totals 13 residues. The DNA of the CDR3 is TGTGCCAGCAGCCCAGGGGACCAAGAGACCCAGTACTTC. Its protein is CASSPGDQETQYF.

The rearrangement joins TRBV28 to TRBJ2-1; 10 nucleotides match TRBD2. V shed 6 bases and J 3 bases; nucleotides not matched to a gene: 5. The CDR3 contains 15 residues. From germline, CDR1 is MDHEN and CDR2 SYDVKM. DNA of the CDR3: TGTGCCAGCAGGAGGACTAGCGGTTACTACAATGAGCAGTTCTTC. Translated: CASRRTSGYYNEQFF.

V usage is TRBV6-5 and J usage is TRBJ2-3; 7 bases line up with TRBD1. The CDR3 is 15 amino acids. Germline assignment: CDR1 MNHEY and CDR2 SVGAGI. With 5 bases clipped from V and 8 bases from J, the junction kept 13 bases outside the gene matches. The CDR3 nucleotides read TGTGCCAGCAGTACTCCCCCAGGGGGAGTAGCTACGCAGTATTTT. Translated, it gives CASSTPPGGVATQYF.

The CDR3 loop is CASSIVPPGEQYF. CDR3 in DNA: TGTGCCAGTAGTATCGTGCCCCCGGGCGAGCAGTACTTC. The chain recombines TRBV19 with TRBJ2-7; D gene ambiguous. Deletions cut 3 bases from V and 6 bases from J, with 12 bases between. Germline V CDR1 and CDR2: LNHDA, SQIVND (reference sequence). The CDR3 totals 13 residues.

CDR3 protein: CSVAEGATEAFF. CDR3 DNA: TGCAGCGTTGCTGAGGGGGCCACTGAAGCTTTCTTT. This chain connects TRBV29-1 to TRBJ1-1; 7 positions agree with TRBD1. Trimming removed 4 bases from V and 4 bases from J; junction bases left unmatched: 3. The germline V gene has CDR1 SQVTM and CDR2 ANQGSEA. The CDR3 is 12 amino acids.